Following are 24 T cell receptor beta chains from one sample sequenced in a study of control samples from healthy donors and cancer patients (dated by TCRdb to 2018 to 2020). The method was the immunoSEQ multiplex PCR assay. The clones in this table, taken by TCRdb from immuneACCESS, are in-frame only. Not every clone is retained; where verified, under half of the shortfall comes from an unresolved V gene, and the cause of the rest is unknown. This sample holds tens of thousands of clones; approximately 89% were observed only once. The ten largest clones take up around 5.4% of the sample. Input material: blood. The receptor source for this set is a man aged 45-60 years in good health.

This sequence joins TRBV12-3 or TRBV12-4 and TRBJ1-1; D gene uncertain. This CDR3 spans 12 amino acids. Deletions cut 5 bases from V and 7 bases from J, with 11 bases between. This CDR3 reads CASSKNQFEAFF. DNA of the CDR3: TGTGCCAGCAGTAAAAACCAATTTGAAGCTTTCTTT.

The rearrangement uses TRBV7-2 and TRBJ1-5; D gene uncertain. The CDR3 runs 13 residues. From germline, CDR1 is SGHTA and CDR2 FQGNSA. V shed 5 bases and J shed 7 bases, with 12 bases lying between them. CDR3 residues: CASSPRREQPQHF. The CDR3 DNA sequence: TGTGCCAGCAGCCCCCGGCGGGAACAGCCCCAGCATTTT.

This clone was found once. This chain uses TRBV11-2 with TRBJ1-5; D might be TRBD1 (6 bases). The CDR3 is 13 amino acids. Looked up from germline, CDR1 is SGHAT and CDR2 is FQNNGV. Trimming left V 8 bases short and J 1 base short, with 9 bases between. The CDR3 nucleotides read TGTGCCAGCGGGGGGGGCAGCAATCAGCCCCAGCATTTT. Protein sequence: CASGGGSNQPQHF.

This chain uses TRBV5-1 with TRBJ1-2, with D perhaps TRBD1 (5 bases). Germline V gene data show CDR1 as SGHRS and CDR2 as YFSETQ. With 6 bases removed from V and 5 bases from J, the gap between germline ends came to 14 bases. The CDR3 has 13 amino acids. The CDR3 loop is CASTVGRGYGYTF. The CDR3 bases are TGCGCCAGCACCGTGGGGCGCGGTTATGGCTACACCTTC.

This chain connects TRBV3-1 (or the pseudogene TRBV3-2) to TRBJ1-3, with D unclear. Trimming left V 2 bases short and J 0 bases short, with 5 bases between. Germline V gene sequence: CDR1 LGHDT, CDR2 YNNKEL (reference sequence). The CDR3 is 14 residues long. In DNA form, the CDR3 reads TGTGCCAGCAGCCAACGCCCCTCTGGAAACACCATATATTTT. Amino acid sequence: CASSQRPSGNTIYF.

This clone was detected only once. The genes are TRBV24-1 and TRBJ2-1, with D maybe TRBD1 (6 bases). The V gene's germline CDR1 is KGHDR and CDR2 SFDVKD. V lost 4 bases to trimming and J lost 3 bases, with 15 bases between them. This CDR3 contains 16 residues. CDR3 sequence reads: CATSEAGTPIYNEQFF. CDR3 DNA sequence: TGTGCCACCAGTGAGGCCGGGACACCGATCTACAATGAGCAGTTCTTC.

This clone showed up just once. The genes are TRBV7-8 and TRBJ2-5; 7 nucleotides line up with TRBD1. With 5 bases clipped from V and 2 bases from J, the junction kept 2 bases outside the gene matches. The CDR3 totals 13 residues. Looked up from germline, CDR1 is SGHVS and CDR2 is FQNEAQ. Here the CDR3 reads CASSRDRQETQYF. As DNA, the CDR3 is TGTGCCAGCAGCCGGGACAGACAAGAGACCCAGTACTTC.

The chain links TRBV18 to TRBJ2-5; a weak D match, TRBD2 (5 bases). Trimming cost V 3 bases and J 1 base, with 9 bases left between them. The CDR3 is 14 residues long. Germline CDR1 KGHSH, CDR2 LQKENI. CDR3 amino acids: CASSPRALQETQYF. The DNA of the CDR3 is TGTGCCAGCTCACCGCGGGCCCTCCAAGAGACCCAGTACTTC.

The chain has TRBV5-8 and TRBJ1-2; D uncertain. V lost 1 base to trimming and J lost 0 bases, with 16 bases between them. Germline CDR1 reads SGHTS; CDR2 reads YDEGEE. The CDR3 covers 17 residues. The CDR3 region is CASSLMKGELANYGYTF. Here the CDR3 DNA reads TGTGCCAGCAGCTTGATGAAAGGCGAGTTAGCTAACTATGGCTACACCTTC.

The chain employs TRBV12-5 and TRBJ2-1, with D perhaps assigned TRBD1 or TRBD2 (6 bases each). V lost 2 bases, J lost 3 bases, and 17 bases lay in between. CDR1 and CDR2 from the germline V gene are LGHNT and FRNRAP. The CDR3 is made up of 17 amino acids. The CDR3 DNA follows: TGTGCTAGTGGTTTGCCCCATAAGGGGGGCCTCTACAATGAGCAGTTCTTC. Residues: CASGLPHKGGLYNEQFF.

The CDR3 DNA reads TGTGCCAGCAGCCCGTCAGGTGGGTGGGGAAGGACGACTGAAGCTTTCTTT. This codes for CASSPSGGWGRTTEAFF. V and J are TRBV7-9 and TRBJ1-1; D not certain. The germline CDR1 and CDR2 sequences are SEHNR and FQNEAQ (reference sequence). The germline V and J ends were trimmed by 5 bases and 5 bases, with 24 bases remaining between them. This CDR3 region has 17 residues.

The J gene is TRBJ2-7, the V gene TRBV4-1; no clear D gene. V lost 0 bases, J lost 1 base, and 10 bases lay in between. The CDR3 has 15 residues. CDR1 and CDR2 (germline): MGHRA, YSYEKL. The CDR3 spells CASSQEGFTSYEQYF. The CDR3 nucleotides read TGCGCCAGCAGCCAAGAAGGGTTCACGTCCTACGAGCAGTACTTC.

The chain carries TRBV7-9 and TRBJ1-5; 7 bases align to TRBD1. V lost 5 bases, J lost 3 bases, and 10 bases stayed unmatched. Germline assignment: CDR1 SEHNR and CDR2 FQNEAQ (reference sequence). This CDR3 contains 16 residues. CDR3 amino acids: CASSRAGTANNQPQHF. For the CDR3, the DNA is TGTGCCAGCAGCCGCGCTGGGACAGCAAACAATCAGCCCCAGCATTTT.

The chain joins TRBV5-4 to TRBJ2-5, with D possibly TRBD2 on 7 matching bases. Trimming cost V 0 bases and J 4 bases, with 16 bases left between them. Germline CDR1 reads SGHNT; CDR2 reads YYREEE (reference sequence). CDR3 length equals 16 residues. The CDR3 bases are TGTGCCAGCAGCTTGGCCAAGGGGGGGCCGGGAGAGACCCAGTACTTC. Its protein product is CASSLAKGGPGETQYF.

This chain joins TRBV7-6 and TRBJ1-6, with D uncertain. Germline-derived CDR1 and CDR2 are SGHVS and FNYEAQ. There are 15 residues in the CDR3. The ends were cut back, 7 bases at V and 4 bases at J, with 14 bases in the middle. CDR3 bases: TGTGCCAGCACTAAAGGAGCAGGTTATAATTCACCCCTCCACTTT. This gives the protein CASTKGAGYNSPLHF.

This chain links TRBV27 with TRBJ1-5; TRBD1 might be the D (6 bases). V shed 7 bases and J shed 0 bases, with 7 bases lying between them. Germline values: CDR1 MNHEY, CDR2 SMNVEV (reference sequence). The CDR3 spans 13 residues. The CDR3 DNA sequence: TGTGCCAGCACGGGGGCTAGCAATCAGCCCCAGCATTTT. Protein product: CASTGASNQPQHF.

This chain links TRBV6-5 with TRBJ1-2; 7 nucleotides line up with TRBD1. The V and J ends lost 6 bases and 5 bases, in that order; junction bases with no gene match: 9. This CDR3 is 14 amino acids long. The germline CDR1 and CDR2 sequences are MNHEY and SVGAGI. CDR3 amino acids: CASSLTQGSYGYTF. The CDR3 DNA follows: TGTGCCAGCAGCCTGACACAGGGGTCGTATGGCTACACCTTC.

The rearrangement uses TRBV19 and TRBJ2-7; TRBD1 matches at 12 bases. CDR1 and CDR2 from the germline V gene are LNHDA and SQIVND (reference sequence). The CDR3 totals 16 residues. Trimming took 4 bases from V and 3 from J; bases not matched to a gene: 7. Here the CDR3 DNA reads TGTGCCAGTAGTACTATGGGACAGGGGGCATTCTACGAGCAGTACTTC. Translated: CASSTMGQGAFYEQYF.

The chain links TRBV25-1 to TRBJ1-2, with TRBD1 matching over 8 bases. In germline, CDR1 is MGHDK, CDR2 SYGVNS. J was trimmed by 8 bases and V by 0 bases; bases with no gene match: 11. This CDR3 has 16 amino acids. The CDR3 DNA sequence: TGTGCCAGCAGTGAATACACCGGGACAGGAAACGGAGGCTACACCTTC. Amino acids: CASSEYTGTGNGGYTF.

The chain links TRBV3-1 (or the pseudogene TRBV3-2) to TRBJ2-1; TRBD2 aligns across 14 bases. CDR3 length equals 19 residues. Germline V gene sequence: CDR1 LGHDT, CDR2 YNNKEL (reference sequence). V was pared by 2 bases and J by 2 bases, with 8 bases of the junction left unmatched. The CDR3 is CASSQIAGLAGGTYNEQFF. The CDR3 region has the DNA TGTGCCAGCAGCCAAATCGCTGGACTAGCGGGGGGCACCTACAATGAGCAGTTCTTC.

V usage is TRBV12-3 or TRBV12-4 and J usage is TRBJ2-1, with a possible D match to TRBD2 (5 bases). Between the trimmed V and J ends, which lost 2 bases and 7 bases, there was a span of 9 bases. The CDR3 runs 13 residues. The CDR3 is CASSLKRSNEQFF. CDR3 in DNA: TGTGCCAGCAGTTTAAAGCGGTCAAATGAGCAGTTCTTC.

The J gene is TRBJ2-3, the V gene TRBV6-5, with 7 positions matching TRBD2. CDR3 size: 16 residues. The germline V gene has CDR1 MNHEY and CDR2 SVGAGI. V lost 0 bases and J lost 0; bases outside the gene matches: 3. CDR3 nucleotides: TGTGCCAGCAGTTACTCCGGGGGGTCCAGCACAGATACGCAGTATTTT. Translating it yields CASSYSGGSSTDTQYF.

This rearrangement joins TRBV12-3 or TRBV12-4 to TRBJ1-2; D is ambiguous. This CDR3 region has 12 residues. Deletions cut 1 base from V and 13 bases from J, with 13 bases between. The CDR3 spells CASSLGKGSGTF. CDR3 nucleotides: TGTGCCAGCAGTTTAGGTAAAGGGAGTGGCACCTTC.

The J gene is TRBJ1-1, the V gene TRBV11-1; D remains ambiguous. V gave up 1 base and J gave up 2 bases, with 5 bases separating them. There are 13 residues in the CDR3. CDR1 SGHAT and CDR2 FQDESV come from the germline V gene (reference sequence). This chain's CDR3 is CASSLDSNTEAFF. DNA for the CDR3: TGTGCCAGCAGCTTAGACAGTAACACTGAAGCTTTCTTT.